The rows below give T cell receptor beta chains drawn from one sample of a study of T cells in Graves' hyperthyroidism and ophthalmopathy. Each CDR3 protein gets one entry after TCRdb re-called the multiplex PCR reads with MiXCR. The sample holds about 480,000 distinct CDR3 sequences, roughly 14% seen once. Sequenced input: blood. The receptors were sampled from a woman between 18 and 29 years old with Graves' hyperthyroidism. Each CDR3 is given with its conserved first and last residue. Fields, in order: V gene, J gene, D gene, clone size, CDR3 protein, CDR3 DNA. A D gene is named only where the DNA matches it firmly. The listing skips clone size in some rows; elsewhere it reads once, few, many or a size class.

>TRBV29-1|TRBJ1-1|TRBD1|many
CSGQGMNTEAFF
TGCAGCGGACAGGGGATGAACACTGAAGCTTTCTTT
>TRBV19|TRBJ1-4|TRBD1|NA
CASSYGTGNEKLFF
TGTGCCAGTAGTTACGGGACAGGGAATGAAAAACTGTTTTTT
>TRBV30|TRBJ2-2|NA|NA
CAWSIGPANTGELFF
TGTGCCTGGAGTATTGGTCCGGCGAACACCGGGGAGCTGTTTTTT
>TRBV7-3|TRBJ2-5|TRBD2|many
CASSSSSGSQETQYF
TGTGCCAGCAGCTCCTCTAGCGGGAGCCAAGAGACCCAGTACTTC
>TRBV2|TRBJ2-4|NA|many
CASSDGVGLHIQYF
TGTGCCAGCAGTGATGGCGTAGGGCTGCACATTCAGTACTTC
>TRBV11-3|TRBJ2-3|NA|many
CASSPDSPTDTQYF
TGTGCCAGCAGCCCTGACTCGCCCACAGATACGCAGTATTTT
>TRBV30|TRBJ2-5|NA|NA
CAIAGNQETQYF
TGTGCGATCGCGGGGAACCAAGAGACCCAGTACTTC
>TRBV14|TRBJ2-1|NA|NA
CASSQPGHLYNEQFF
TGTGCCAGCAGCCAACCGGGACACCTCTACAATGAGCAGTTCTTC
>TRBV6-1|TRBJ1-1|NA|many
CASSKLDRREAFF
TGTGCCAGCAGCAAATTGGACAGACGGGAAGCTTTCTTT
>TRBV6-9|TRBJ2-1|NA|NA
CASSYPGVSSYNEQFF
TGTGCCAGCAGTTACCCGGGAGTCAGCTCCTACAATGAGCAGTTCTTC
>TRBV20-1|TRBJ2-6|NA|few
CSARDLEVANVLTF
TGCAGTGCTAGAGACCTGGAGGTGGCCAACGTCCTGACTTTC
>TRBV2|TRBJ2-1|TRBD2|many
CASSVRESYNEQFF
TGTGCCAGCAGTGTGCGGGAGAGCTACAATGAGCAGTTCTTC